A selection of T cell receptor beta chains follows, all from one sample in a study of technical replicates of blood from a few donors. TCRdb's copy holds only in-frame clones and misses some; the assay was immunoSEQ multiplex PCR. This sample has fewer than 95,000 clones, with around 94% found just once. Specimen: T cells isolated from PBMCs. All receptors derive from a human donor in good health. Each CDR3 is given with its conserved first and last residue. Fields, in order: D gene, J gene, V gene, clone size, CDR3 protein, CDR3 DNA. D genes are given only for firm matches. Clone size, where shown, is once, few, many, or a class for clones that have expanded.

-	TRBJ2-1	TRBV2	-	CASIPGGSYNEQFF	TGTGCCAGCATTCCCGGGGGAAGCTACAATGAGCAGTTCTTC
-	TRBJ1-2	TRBV27	-	CASSTWTEGTGGYTF	TGTGCCAGCAGTACCTGGACAGAGGGAACCGGAGGCTACACCTTC
-	TRBJ1-3	TRBV4-2	-	CASSQVGSEDSGNTIYF	TGTGCCAGCAGCCAAGTCGGCAGTGAGGACTCTGGAAACACCATATATTTT
-	TRBJ2-7	TRBV5-4	once	CASSLAQGGPYEQYF	TGTGCCAGCAGCTTGGCCCAAGGGGGTCCCTACGAGCAGTACTTC
TRBD2	TRBJ2-1	TRBV28	-	CALRRTSGASNEQFF	TGTGCCCTTAGGCGGACTAGCGGGGCTTCCAATGAGCAGTTCTTC
-	TRBJ1-1	TRBV5-6	few	CASSHGSEAFF	TGTGCCAGCAGCCATGGCTCTGAAGCTTTCTTT
-	TRBJ1-5	TRBV4-2	-	CASSQVSGASNQPQHF	TGTGCCAGCAGCCAAGTGTCAGGGGCGAGCAATCAGCCCCAGCATTTT
-	TRBJ2-7	TRBV27	-	CASTSWWGDSHEQYF	TGTGCCAGCACGTCTTGGTGGGGGGATTCCCACGAGCAGTACTTC
TRBD2	TRBJ2-1	TRBV10-2	-	CASSDWELAGGPNEQFF	TGCGCCAGCAGTGATTGGGAACTAGCGGGAGGTCCTAATGAGCAGTTCTTC
-	TRBJ1-5	TRBV18	-	CASSPRTENQPQHF	TGTGCCAGCTCACCACGGACAGAAAATCAGCCCCAGCATTTT
-	TRBJ1-5	TRBV2	-	CASSEALRPQHF	TGTGCCAGCAGTGAAGCGCTTAGGCCCCAGCATTTT
TRBD1	TRBJ2-5	TRBV6-1	-	CASSRDSPQETQYF	TGTGCCAGCAGCAGGGACAGCCCTCAAGAGACCCAGTACTTC
TRBD1	TRBJ2-2	TRBV28	-	CASSGGGTGEWGNTGELFF	TGTGCCAGTTCTGGGGGAGGGACAGGGGAATGGGGGAACACCGGGGAGCTGTTTTTT
-	TRBJ1-1	TRBV6-5	-	CASISYRAEAFF	TGTGCCAGCATTTCATACAGGGCGGAGGCTTTCTTT
TRBD1	TRBJ2-1	TRBV27	-	CASSSLDRAKRDEQFF	TGTGCCAGCAGTTCCCTGGACAGGGCAAAGAGGGATGAGCAGTTCTTC
TRBD2	TRBJ2-7	TRBV9	-	CASSVIASGGEQYF	TGTGCCAGCAGCGTAATAGCTAGCGGGGGGGAGCAGTACTTC
-	TRBJ1-3	TRBV30	-	CAWSVNGRNTIYF	TGTGCCTGGAGTGTCAACGGTCGGAACACCATATATTTT
-	TRBJ2-7	TRBV27	-	CASSLAGGTTGSYEQYF	TGTGCCAGCAGTTTAGCAGGGGGGACAACGGGGTCCTACGAGCAGTACTTC
TRBD2	TRBJ2-7	TRBV10-3	-	CAISEGGLDSSSYEQYF	TGTGCCATCAGTGAGGGGGGACTAGACAGTAGCTCCTACGAGCAGTACTTC
TRBD1	TRBJ2-7	TRBV29-1	-	CSVGGQGWEQYF	TGCAGCGTTGGGGGACAGGGGTGGGAGCAGTACTTC
TRBD1	TRBJ1-4	TRBV28	-	CASTVPGGAYEKLFF	TGTGCCAGCACCGTACCAGGGGGCGCATATGAAAAACTGTTTTTT
TRBD2	TRBJ2-7	TRBV9	-	CASSASASGSLYEQYF	TGTGCCAGCAGCGCATCGGCTAGCGGGAGCCTCTACGAGCAGTACTTC
-	TRBJ2-1	TRBV28	-	CASSPPRGYREQFF	TGTGCCAGCAGTCCTCCAAGGGGTTACAGAGAGCAGTTCTTC
TRBD1	TRBJ2-7	TRBV18	-	CASSPGGQGTYEQYF	TGTGCCAGCTCACCAGGGGGACAGGGGACCTACGAGCAGTACTTC
-	TRBJ2-7	TRBV5-4	-	CASSFLGPSYEQYF	TGTGCCAGCAGCTTTCTGGGGCCCTCCTACGAGCAGTACTTC
-	TRBJ2-7	TRBV28	-	CASSSHSYEQYF	TGTGCCAGCAGTTCCCACTCCTACGAGCAGTACTTC
TRBD1	TRBJ1-5	TRBV7-2	once	CASSPGQVFNQPQHF	TGTGCCAGCAGCCCGGGACAGGTCTTTAATCAGCCCCAGCATTTT
-	TRBJ2-1	TRBV6-1	-	CASIGRLASSMFF	TGTGCCAGCATTGGAAGGTTGGCTAGTTCGATGTTCTTC
-	TRBJ1-1	TRBV19	-	CASSKTDSEAFF	TGTGCCAGTAGTAAAACGGACAGTGAAGCTTTCTTT
TRBD1	TRBJ1-2	TRBV27	-	CASKGTGVPPNYGYTF	TGTGCCAGCAAGGGGACAGGGGTACCTCCTAACTATGGCTACACCTTC
-	TRBJ1-1	TRBV7-9	-	CASRFGDTEAFF	TGTGCCAGCAGGTTCGGGGACACTGAAGCTTTCTTT
-	TRBJ2-6	TRBV5-1	-	CASSLRLGAGANVLTF	TGCGCCAGCAGCTTGAGGTTAGGGGCTGGGGCCAACGTCCTGACTTTC
TRBD2	TRBJ2-3	TRBV2	-	CASSKLAEITDTQYF	TGTGCCAGCAGTAAACTAGCGGAGATCACAGATACGCAGTATTTT
-	TRBJ1-1	TRBV7-3	-	CASSSQGMNTEAFF	TGTGCCAGCAGCTCACAGGGAATGAACACTGAAGCTTTCTTT
-	TRBJ2-1	TRBV5-6	-	CASSLGGVVYNEQFF	TGTGCCAGCAGCTTGGGGGGGGTGGTCTACAATGAGCAGTTCTTC